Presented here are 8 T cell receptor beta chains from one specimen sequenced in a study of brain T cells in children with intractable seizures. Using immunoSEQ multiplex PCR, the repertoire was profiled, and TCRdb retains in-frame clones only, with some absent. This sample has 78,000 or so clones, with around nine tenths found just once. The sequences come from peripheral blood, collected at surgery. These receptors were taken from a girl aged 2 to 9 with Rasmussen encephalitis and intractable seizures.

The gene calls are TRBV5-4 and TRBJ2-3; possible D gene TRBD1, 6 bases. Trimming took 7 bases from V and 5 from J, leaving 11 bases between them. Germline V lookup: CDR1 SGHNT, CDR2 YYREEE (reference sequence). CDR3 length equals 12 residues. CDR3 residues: CASQGSGDTQYF. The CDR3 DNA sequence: TGTGCCAGCCAGGGGTCAGGAGATACGCAGTATTTT.

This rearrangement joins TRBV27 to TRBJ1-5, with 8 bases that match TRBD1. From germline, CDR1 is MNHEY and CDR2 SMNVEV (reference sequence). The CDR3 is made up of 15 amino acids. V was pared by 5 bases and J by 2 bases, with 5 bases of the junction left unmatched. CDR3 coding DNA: TGTGCCAGCAGTCTCGACAGGGGAGGCAATCAGCCCCAGCATTTT. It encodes CASSLDRGGNQPQHF.

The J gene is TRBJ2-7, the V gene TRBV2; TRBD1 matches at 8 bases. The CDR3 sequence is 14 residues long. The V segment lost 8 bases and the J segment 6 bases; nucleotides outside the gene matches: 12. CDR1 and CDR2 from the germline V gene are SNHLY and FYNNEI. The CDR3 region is CASGKPGGRSEQYF. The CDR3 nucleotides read TGTGCCAGCGGAAAACCAGGGGGCCGGTCCGAGCAGTACTTC. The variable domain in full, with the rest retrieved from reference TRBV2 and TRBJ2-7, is EPEVTQTPSHQVTQMGQEVILRCVPISNHLYFYWYRQILGQKVEFLVSFYNNEISEKSEIFDDQFSVERPDGSNFTLKIRSTKLEDSAMYFCASGKPGGRSEQYFGPGTRLTVT.

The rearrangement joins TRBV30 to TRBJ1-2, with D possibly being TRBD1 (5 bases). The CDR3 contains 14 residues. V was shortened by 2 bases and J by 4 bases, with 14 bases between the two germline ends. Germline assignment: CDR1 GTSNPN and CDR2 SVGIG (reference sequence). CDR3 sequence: CAWSPDSLLYGYTF. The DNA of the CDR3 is TGTGCCTGGAGTCCCGACAGTCTTCTCTATGGCTACACCTTC.

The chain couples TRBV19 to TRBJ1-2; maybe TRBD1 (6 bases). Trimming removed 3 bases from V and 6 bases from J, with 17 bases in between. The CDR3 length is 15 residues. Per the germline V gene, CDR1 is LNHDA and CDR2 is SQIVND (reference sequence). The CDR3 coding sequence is TGTGCCAGTAGTATCCGGGACACCTTTTCCGATGGCTACACCTTC. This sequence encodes CASSIRDTFSDGYTF.

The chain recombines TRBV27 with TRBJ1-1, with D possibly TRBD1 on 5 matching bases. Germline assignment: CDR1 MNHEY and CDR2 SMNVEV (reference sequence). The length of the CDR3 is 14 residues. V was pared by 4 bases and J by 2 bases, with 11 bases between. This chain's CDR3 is CASSSQGVNTEAFF. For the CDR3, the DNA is TGTGCCAGCAGTTCCCAGGGAGTAAACACTGAAGCTTTCTTT.

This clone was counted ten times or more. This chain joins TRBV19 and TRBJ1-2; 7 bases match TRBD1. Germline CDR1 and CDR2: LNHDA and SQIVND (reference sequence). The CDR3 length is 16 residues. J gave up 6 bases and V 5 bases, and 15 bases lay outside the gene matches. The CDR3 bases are TGTGCCAGTAGTTTTGGTAAGGAAGACAGGGCGGATGGCTACACCTTC. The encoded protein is CASSFGKEDRADGYTF.

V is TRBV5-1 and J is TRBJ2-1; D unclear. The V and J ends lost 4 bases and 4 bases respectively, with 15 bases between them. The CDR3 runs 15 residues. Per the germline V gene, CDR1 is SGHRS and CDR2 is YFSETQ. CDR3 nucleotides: TGCGCCAGCAGCCCTTCGACAAGAAAGTACAATGAGCAGTTCTTC. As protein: CASSPSTRKYNEQFF. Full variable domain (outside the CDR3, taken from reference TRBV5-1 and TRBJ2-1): KAGVTQTPRYLIKTRGQQVTLSCSPISGHRSVSWYQQTPGQGLQFLFEYFSETQRNKGNFPGRFSGRQFSNSRSEMNVSTLELGDSALYLCASSPSTRKYNEQFFGPGTRLTVL.